This T cell receptor beta chain stems from a study of T cell responses to AZD1222 COVID-19 vaccine. Study-wide context: Analysis merged second doses at about 4 or about 12 weeks.

V was trimmed by 1 base and J by 0 bases, leaving 10 bases between them. This CDR3 has 16 amino acids. Per the germline V gene, CDR1 is SEHNR and CDR2 is FQNEAQ (reference sequence). Sequencing used immunoSEQ multiplex PCR; TCRdb keeps in-frame clones, though not all of them. Of roughly 100,000 clones in the sample, approximately 88% were seen once. The chain uses TRBV7-9 and TRBJ1-5; D gene uncertain. This specimen was peripheral blood, taken on day 0 of AZD1222 vaccination. The sequence was obtained from an adult in good health. The CDR3 region is CASSLGSFYSNQPQHF. DNA of the CDR3: TGTGCCAGCAGCTTAGGCAGCTTCTATAGCAATCAGCCCCAGCATTTT.